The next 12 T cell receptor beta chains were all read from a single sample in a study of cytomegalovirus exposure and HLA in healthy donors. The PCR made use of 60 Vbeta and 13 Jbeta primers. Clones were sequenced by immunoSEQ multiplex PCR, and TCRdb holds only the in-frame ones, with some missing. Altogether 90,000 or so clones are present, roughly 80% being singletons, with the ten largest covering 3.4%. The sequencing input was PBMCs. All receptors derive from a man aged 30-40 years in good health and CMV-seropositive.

CDR3 DNA sequence: TGTGCCAGCAGTTTAAGGGTAGCGGGAGGAGCAGATACGCAGTATTTT. This translates into CASSLRVAGGADTQYF. The chain employs TRBV27 and TRBJ2-3; 10 bases agree with TRBD2. CDR1 MNHEY and CDR2 SMNVEV come from the germline V gene (reference sequence). V shed 2 bases and J 4 bases; nucleotides not matched to a gene: 6. The CDR3 runs 16 residues.

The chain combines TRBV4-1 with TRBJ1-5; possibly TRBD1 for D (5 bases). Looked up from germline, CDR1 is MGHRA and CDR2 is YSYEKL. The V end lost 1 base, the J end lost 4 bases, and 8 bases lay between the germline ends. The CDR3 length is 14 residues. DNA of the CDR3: TGCGCCAGCAGCCAAGGGCGGGGGAATCAGCCCCAGCATTTT. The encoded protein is CASSQGRGNQPQHF.

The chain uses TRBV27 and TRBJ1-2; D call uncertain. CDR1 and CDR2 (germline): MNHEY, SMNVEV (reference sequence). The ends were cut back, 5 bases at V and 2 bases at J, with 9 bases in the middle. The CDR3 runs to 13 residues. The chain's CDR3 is CASSQTGNYGYTF. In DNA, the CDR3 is TGTGCCAGCAGTCAAACCGGGAACTATGGCTACACCTTC.

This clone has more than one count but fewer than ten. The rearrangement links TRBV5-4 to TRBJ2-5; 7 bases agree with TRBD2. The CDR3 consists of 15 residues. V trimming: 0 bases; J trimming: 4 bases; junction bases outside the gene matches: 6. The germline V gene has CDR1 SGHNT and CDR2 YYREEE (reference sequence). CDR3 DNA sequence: TGTGCCAGCAGCTTGGGAGCGGGAACGGGAGAGACCCAGTACTTC. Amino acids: CASSLGAGTGETQYF.

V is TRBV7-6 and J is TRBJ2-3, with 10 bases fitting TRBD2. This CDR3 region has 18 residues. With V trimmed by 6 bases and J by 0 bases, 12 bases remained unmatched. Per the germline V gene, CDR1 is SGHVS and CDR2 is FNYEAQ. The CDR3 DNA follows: TGTGCCAGCAGTTTCTCAACTTCGACTAGCGGGAGCACAGATACGCAGTATTTT. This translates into CASSFSTSTSGSTDTQYF. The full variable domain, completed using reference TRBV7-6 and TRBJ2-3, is GAGVSQSPRYKVTKRGQDVALRCDPISGHVSLYWYRQALGQGPEFLTYFNYEAQQDKSGLPNDRFSAERPEGSISTLTIQRTEQRDSAMYRCASSFSTSTSGSTDTQYFGPGTRLTVL.

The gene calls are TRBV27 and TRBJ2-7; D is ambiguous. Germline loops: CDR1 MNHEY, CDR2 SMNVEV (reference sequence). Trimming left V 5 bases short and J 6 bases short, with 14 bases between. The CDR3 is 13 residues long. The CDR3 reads CASSRRDLGEQYF. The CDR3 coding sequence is TGTGCCAGCAGTCGGAGAGATCTAGGCGAGCAGTACTTC.

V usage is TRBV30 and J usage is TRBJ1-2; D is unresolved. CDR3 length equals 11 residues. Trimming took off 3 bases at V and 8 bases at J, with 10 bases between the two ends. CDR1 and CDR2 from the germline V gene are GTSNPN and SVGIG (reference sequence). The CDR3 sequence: CAWRLSYGYTF. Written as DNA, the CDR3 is TGTGCCTGGAGACTGAGCTACGGCTACACCTTC.

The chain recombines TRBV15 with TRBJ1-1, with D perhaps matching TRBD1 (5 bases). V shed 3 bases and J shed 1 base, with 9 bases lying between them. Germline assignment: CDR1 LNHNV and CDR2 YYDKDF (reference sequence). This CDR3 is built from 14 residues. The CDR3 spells CATSSQGGNTEAFF. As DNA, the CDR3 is TGTGCCACCAGCAGTCAGGGAGGGAACACTGAAGCTTTCTTT.

CDR3 DNA sequence: TGTGCCAGCAGCCCAACAGGACAGACAGATGAAAAACTGTTTTTT. This encodes CASSPTGQTDEKLFF. The rearrangement joins TRBV5-6 to TRBJ1-4; possible D gene TRBD1, 6 bases. Germline lookup yields CDR1 SGHDT and CDR2 YYEEEE. CDR3 length: 15 amino acids. Trimming took off 4 bases at V and 6 bases at J, with 16 bases between the two ends.

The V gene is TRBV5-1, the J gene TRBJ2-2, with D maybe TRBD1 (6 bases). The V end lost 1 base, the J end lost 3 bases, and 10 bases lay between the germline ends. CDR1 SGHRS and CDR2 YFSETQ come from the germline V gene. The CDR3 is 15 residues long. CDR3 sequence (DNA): TGCGCCAGCAGCTTGACAGGGAGAGACACCGGGGAGCTGTTTTTT. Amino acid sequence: CASSLTGRDTGELFF. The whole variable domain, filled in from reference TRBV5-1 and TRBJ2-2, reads KAGVTQTPRYLIKTRGQQVTLSCSPISGHRSVSWYQQTPGQGLQFLFEYFSETQRNKGNFPGRFSGRQFSNSRSEMNVSTLELGDSALYLCASSLTGRDTGELFFGEGSRLTVL.

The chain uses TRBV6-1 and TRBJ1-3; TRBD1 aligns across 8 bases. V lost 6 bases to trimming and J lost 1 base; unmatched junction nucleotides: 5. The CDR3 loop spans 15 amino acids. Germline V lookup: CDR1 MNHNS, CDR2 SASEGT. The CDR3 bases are TGTGCCAGCAGGGACCGGACAGGGTCTGGAAACACCATATATTTT. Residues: CASRDRTGSGNTIYF.

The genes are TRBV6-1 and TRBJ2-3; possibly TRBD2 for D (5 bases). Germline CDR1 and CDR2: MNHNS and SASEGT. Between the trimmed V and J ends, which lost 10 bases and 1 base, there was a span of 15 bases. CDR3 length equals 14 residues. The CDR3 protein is CATTRARGTDTQYF. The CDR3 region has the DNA TGTGCCACTACGAGGGCGCGGGGCACAGATACGCAGTATTTT.